One TCR beta chain is described in this entry. Its antigen is not known. These data belong to a study of OX40 agonist ivuxolimab in advanced cancers. Study information: Across the patients, intravenous ivuxolimab was delivered every 2 weeks at 0.01 to 10 mg/kg. Those treated in dose escalation had hepatocellular carcinoma, melanoma, renal cell cancer or head and neck cancer. Males comprised around four fifths of the group, whose mean age was about 60 years (range roughly 20 to 85). The study, taken as a whole, reports: The work left the antigen specificity of expanded peripheral T cells undetermined.

Trimming shortened V by 4 bases and J by 3 bases, and 9 bases separated the two germline ends. In germline, CDR1 is SGHDN, CDR2 FVKESK. The CDR3 contains 13 residues. Repertoires were generated with immunoSEQ multiplex PCR, while TCRdb's copy carries only in-frame clones and drops some. This sample has tens of thousands of clones, with approximately 78% found just once. The chain recombines TRBV14 with TRBJ1-1; D not certain. The specimen was CD4+ or CD8+ T cells sorted from blood, collected in a trial of the OX40 agonist ivuxolimab. This sequence was found in an adult with an advanced solid tumor such as melanoma, head and neck, liver or kidney cancer. Written as DNA, the CDR3 is TGTGCCAGCAGCCCTACACAGTACACTGAAGCTTTCTTT. Translated, it gives CASSPTQYTEAFF.